A selection of T cell receptor beta chains follows, all from one sample in a study of CD8+CD57+ T cells in acquired aplastic anemia. A single record per CDR3 protein comes from TCRdb applying MiXCR to the reads. Here the sample spans hundreds of thousands of distinct CDR3 sequences, around 72% being singletons. The material sequenced was sorted CD4+, CD8+, or CD8+CD57+ T cells (not recorded which) from PBMCs. These receptor sequences come from a human donor in good health, serving as a control. Each CDR3 is given with its conserved first and last residue. The D gene is left open where the match is weak. Some rows mark clone size as missing; the rest say once, few, many or name a class of expanded clone.

j_call | d_call | clone_size | v_call | cdr3_aa | cdr3_nt
TRBJ2-5 | . | . | TRBV5-4 | CASSAVGQRDF | TGTGCCAGCAGCGCTGTGGGACAACGCGACTTC
TRBJ1-1 | . | few | TRBV19 | CASSIREAEAFF | TGTGCCAGCAGTATACGGGAAGCTGAAGCTTTCTTT
TRBJ1-3 | . | many | TRBV9 | CASSGPGTTSGNTIYF | TGTGCCAGCAGCGGCCCCGGGACAACTTCTGGAAACACCATATATTTT
TRBJ2-7 | TRBD1 | . | TRBV5-6 | CASSLTDRAAYEQYF | TGTGCCAGCAGCCTGACAGACAGGGCAGCGTACGAGCAGTACTTC
TRBJ1-4 | TRBD1 | . | TRBV5-1 | CASSRFETGESERLFF | TGTGCCAGTAGTCGGTTCGAGACAGGGGAGAGTGAAAGACTGTTTTTT
TRBJ2-1 | TRBD2 | . | TRBV7-9 | CASGGLVPGEQFF | TGTGCCAGCGGCGGACTAGTTCCGGGTGAGCAGTTCTTC
TRBJ2-1 | . | . | TRBV25-1 | CASNEYSRQFYNEQFF | TGTGCCAGCAATGAATATTCCAGACAATTTTACAATGAGCAGTTCTTC
TRBJ2-3 | TRBD2 | many | TRBV5-5 | CASSGGGAEDTQYF | TGTGCCAGCAGCGGCGGGGGGGCCGAAGATACGCAGTATTTT
TRBJ2-5 | . | . | TRBV7-3 | CASSPTGNNQESLYF | TGTGCCAGCAGCCCAACAGGAAATAACCAGGAGTCCTTGTACTTC
TRBJ2-2 | TRBD2 | many | TRBV7-2 | CASSLRVAGGGTGELFF | TGTGCCAGCAGCTTACGGGTTGCGGGGGGAGGAACCGGGGAGCTGTTTTTT
TRBJ2-5 | TRBD2 | . | TRBV10-2 | CASRTSGLKETQYF | TGCGCCAGCAGGACTAGCGGCCTCAAAGAGACCCAGTACTTC
TRBJ1-1 | . | . | TRBV20-1 | CSARGTNHPRAFF | TGCAGTGCTAGAGGCACCAATCACCCCCGAGCTTTCTTT
TRBJ1-2 | . | . | TRBV5-1 | CASSLGTTGCDYTF | TGCGCCAGCAGCTTGGGCACGACAGGTTGCGACTACACCTTC
TRBJ1-2 | . | . | TRBV20-1 | CSALLVRASYGYTF | TGCAGTGCCCTACTCGTCAGGGCTAGTTATGGCTACACCTTC
TRBJ1-2 | . | . | TRBV29-1 | CSVDRGSDGSTF | TGCAGCGTGGACAGAGGAAGCGATGGCTCCACCTTC
TRBJ2-5 | TRBD1 | once | TRBV9 | CASSLMTGREGDYF | TGCGCCAGCAGCTTGATGACAGGGAGAGAGGGGGATTACTTC
TRBJ2-2 | TRBD1 | many | TRBV7-6 | CASSIPQGASGELFF | TGTGCCAGCAGCATCCCACAGGGGGCCTCCGGGGAGCTGTTTTTT
TRBJ1-1 | . | . | TRBV5-5 | CASSADGGASNEAFF | TGTGCCAGCAGCGCAGACGGTGGTGCTAGTAATGAAGCTTTCTTT
TRBJ2-5 | . | . | TRBV10-2 | CAISESWDGEETQYF | TGCGCCATCAGTGAGTCTTGGGACGGGGAAGAGACCCAGTACTTC
TRBJ1-1 | . | . | TRBV12-1 | CASSLTASGQARGF | .
TRBJ1-6 | . | . | TRBV19 | CASSTGPLDAPLHF | TGTGCCAGTAGTACTGGACCATTAGACGCGCCCCTCCATTTT
TRBJ1-1 | TRBD1 | many | TRBV27 | CASSPTGITEAFF | TGTGCCAGCAGTCCGACAGGGATCACTGAAGCTTTCTTT
TRBJ2-7 | . | . | TRBV10-2 | CASSVQTSGGYEQYF | TGTGCCAGCAGCGTACAGACAAGCGGCGGCTATGAGCAGTACTTC
TRBJ2-7 | . | many | TRBV5-4 | CASSPPRLARETVIEQYF | TGTGCCAGCAGCCCCCCTCGACTGGCCCGGGAGACTGTGATCGAGCAGTACTTC